This T cell receptor (beta chain) came from a study of cytomegalovirus exposure and HLA in healthy donors. The overall study: Most donors, 81% of roughly 400 genotyped, fell in the Caucasian-associated ancestry cluster.

Study outcomes and limitations: An Asian-associated ancestry cluster reportedly showed fewer N-insertions than the roughly 670-donor mean in a later analysis.

Per the germline V gene, CDR1 is MNHEY and CDR2 is SVGAGI. The CDR3 sequence is 16 residues long. With 2 bases removed from V and 0 bases from J, the gap between germline ends came to 11 bases. With respect to this clone: Its antigen is unknown.

Healthy bone marrow donors made up the donors. It was with 60 Vbeta and 13 Jbeta primers that the PCR ran. The protocol was immunoSEQ multiplex PCR, while the TCRdb copy is restricted to in-frame clones and leaves out a portion. The sample yields approximately 160,000 clones, roughly two thirds seen once. The chain uses TRBV6-5 and TRBJ1-3, with a possible D match to TRBD1 (6 bases). The sequencing input was PBMCs. This TCR came from a woman under 30 in good health and CMV-seropositive. CDR3 bases: TGTGCCAGCAGTTACCGGGGGGCTAACTCTGGAAACACCATATATTTT. Encoded protein: CASSYRGANSGNTIYF.